What follows describes a single T cell receptor beta chain. Antigen unknown. Sample-barcoded 5' priming and a J-beta primer mix drove a second PCR of about 6 to 12 cycles. TCRdb itself ran the 5' RACE reads through MiXCR, one entry per CDR3 protein. The data show over 1,500,000 distinct CDR3 sequences, around 40% seen once. V dropped 3 bases and J dropped 2 bases, with 19 bases sitting between them. This CDR3 has 17 residues. The source of the sample is a study of blood T cells in healthy people across ages. Study-wide results and limits: Reliance upon unsorted PBMCs precluded definitive naive versus antigen-experienced comparison. Because donor CMV status was unknown, expanded clonotype changes were possibly confounded.

The receptor comes from a human donor in good health. This chain connects TRBV12-3 or TRBV12-4 to TRBJ2-5, with D possibly TRBD2 on 5 matching bases. Material: blood. The CDR3 DNA reads as TGTGCCAGCAGTTTGATTTATCCGGGCCCGGGACAAGAGACCCAGTACTTC. As protein: CASSLIYPGPGQETQYF.